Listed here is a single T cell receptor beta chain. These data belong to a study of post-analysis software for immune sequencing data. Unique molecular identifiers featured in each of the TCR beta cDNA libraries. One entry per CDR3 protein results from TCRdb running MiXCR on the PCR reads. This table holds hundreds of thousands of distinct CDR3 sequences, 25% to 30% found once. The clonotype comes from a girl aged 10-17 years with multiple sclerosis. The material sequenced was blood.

The CDR3, as DNA: TGCAGTGCTAGAGCTCAGGGGAGCAACTACAATGAGCAGTACTTC. This encodes CSARAQGSNYNEQYF. The chain recombines TRBV20-1 with TRBJ2-7, with a possible D match to TRBD1 (6 bases). This CDR3 is 15 amino acids long. V was cut by 1 base and J by 7 bases, with 20 bases left in between. Germline loops: CDR1 DFQATT, CDR2 SNEGSKA (reference sequence).